The clone carrying this TCR beta chain has more than one count but fewer than ten. The sample belongs to a study of T-cell reconstitution after alpha-beta-depleted transplantation in children. The CDR3 has 16 residues. The trim removed 5 bases at V and 4 bases at J, leaving 10 bases unmatched. The V gene's germline CDR1 is LNHDA and CDR2 SQIVND (reference sequence). Preparation of the TCRbeta library used unique molecular identifiers. TCRdb fed the PCR reads into MiXCR, producing one record per CDR3 protein. The repertoire holds 100,000 or so distinct CDR3 sequences, with approximately 8% as singletons.

The chain joins TRBV19 to TRBJ2-2; 7 bases match TRBD1. The sample here was PBMCs, taken before TCRalphabeta/CD19-depleted stem cell transplant. This sequence originates from a boy aged 2 to 9 with acute lymphoblastic leukemia, due to receive a stem cell transplant. CDR3: CASSPVRDRLTGELFF. CDR3 coding DNA: TGTGCCAGTAGTCCCGTCCGGGACAGACTCACCGGGGAGCTGTTTTTT. The complete variable domain, with remaining parts taken from reference TRBV19 and TRBJ2-2, reads DGGITQSPKYLFRKEGQNVTLSCEQNLNHDAMYWYRQDPGQGLRLIYYSQIVNDFQKGDIAEGYSVSREKKESFPLTVTSAQKNPTAFYLCASSPVRDRLTGELFFGEGSRLTVL.